The 32 T cell receptor beta chains reported below all come from one sample, sequenced in a study of T cell responses to AZD1222 COVID-19 vaccine (dated by TCRdb to the early 2020s). Library prep was done by the immunoSEQ multiplex PCR assay. Here the immuneACCESS table is served through TCRdb, limited to in-frame sequences with V and J called. Missing clones are a known gap in these copies; in checked studies unresolved V genes cover under half, and the rest lacks a known reason. The sample table holds 100,000 to 150,000 clones, of which around 89% were seen once. Roughly 4.4% of the sample goes to the ten largest clones. Explained via the paper, the time point label denotes: baseline before first vaccination. Specimen: peripheral blood, collected on day 0 of AZD1222 vaccination. Receptor source: an adult in good health.

The chain has TRBV9 and TRBJ1-5; possible D gene TRBD1, 6 bases. Germline-derived CDR1 and CDR2 are SGDLS and YYNGEE. The V end was cut by 4 bases, the J end by 1 base, with 21 bases between. CDR3 length: 18 residues. Here the CDR3 DNA reads TGTGCCAGCAGCCGAGGACGAGGGGGGGCAGGCAGCAATCAGCCCCAGCATTTT. This codes for CASSRGRGGAGSNQPQHF.

This chain links TRBV27 with TRBJ2-3, with 12 bases aligning to TRBD2. J was trimmed by 5 bases and V by 4 bases; bases with no gene match: 4. The germline V gene encodes CDR1 MNHEY and CDR2 SMNVEV (reference sequence). The CDR3 is 15 residues long. DNA for the CDR3: TGTGCCAGCAGTTCGGCTAGCGGGAGGGAAGATACGCAGTATTTT. The encoded protein is CASSSASGREDTQYF.

The CDR3, as DNA: TGTGCCAGCAGCTTAGGAGGCAAGTACGAGCAGTACTTC. This translates into CASSLGGKYEQYF. The rearrangement joins TRBV7-9 to TRBJ2-7; D unresolved. The CDR3 is made up of 13 amino acids. V was clipped by 1 base and J by 4 bases, with 8 bases between them. Germline V lookup: CDR1 SEHNR, CDR2 FQNEAQ (reference sequence).

The genes are TRBV5-1 and TRBJ2-2, with D unclear. The CDR3 is made up of 14 amino acids. V was pared by 0 bases and J by 5 bases, with 8 bases between. Germline lookup yields CDR1 SGHRS and CDR2 YFSETQ. CDR3: CASSLEVTTGELFF. The CDR3 DNA reads TGCGCCAGCAGCTTGGAGGTCACAACCGGGGAGCTGTTTTTT.

V and J are TRBV9 and TRBJ1-3; 8 bases are a match to TRBD1. Unmatched junction bases numbered 2, after V lost 9 bases and J lost 3 bases. CDR3 length equals 12 residues. Germline V gives CDR1 SGDLS, CDR2 YYNGEE. This chain's CDR3 is CATGTGGNTIYF. The CDR3 region has the DNA TGTGCCACCGGGACAGGTGGAAACACCATATATTTT.

A note on this clone: The sample holds other DNA sequences that translate to the same CDR3. The J gene is TRBJ1-1, the V gene TRBV7-3, with D hard to call. Per the germline V gene, CDR1 is SGHTA and CDR2 is FQGTGA. V was clipped by 2 bases and J by 0 bases, with 4 bases between them. The CDR3 length is 13 residues. CDR3 nucleotides: TGTGCCAGCAGCTTATCGGTGAACACTGAAGCTTTCTTT. Amino acid sequence: CASSLSVNTEAFF. Full variable domain (missing parts from reference TRBV7-3 and TRBJ1-1): GAGVSQTPSNKVTEKGKYVELRCDPISGHTALYWYRQSLGQGPEFLIYFQGTGAADDSGLPNDRFFAVRPEGSVSTLKIQRTERGDSAVYLCASSLSVNTEAFFGQGTRLTVV.

The chain is built from TRBV9 and TRBJ2-1; D is possibly TRBD2 (5 bases). Germline assignment: CDR1 SGDLS and CDR2 YYNGEE. The CDR3 contains 12 residues. Deletions cut 0 bases from V and 14 bases from J, with 12 bases between. The CDR3 here is CASSVDGGVEFF. CDR3 DNA: TGTGCCAGCAGCGTAGACGGAGGTGTGGAGTTCTTC.

The chain uses TRBV10-3 and TRBJ2-7; D could derive from TRBD1 or TRBD2 (6 bases each). The CDR3 extends over 14 amino acids. Germline V gene data show CDR1 as ENHRY and CDR2 as SYGVKD. V was trimmed by 6 bases and J by 5 bases, leaving 17 bases between them. The CDR3 loop reads CAISRQDYDHEQYF. The CDR3 DNA reads as TGTGCCATCAGCCGACAGGACTATGACCACGAGCAGTACTTC.

The chain employs TRBV12-1 and TRBJ2-5; the table's D call, TRBD1, has no DNA check behind it. TRBV12-1 constitutes a pseudogene. The length of the CDR3 is 16 residues. In DNA, the CDR3 is TGTGCCAGCAGCCCGGTGTTGGGGCAGGGTAAAGAGACCCAGTACTTC. The encoded protein is CASSPVLGQGKETQYF.

The chain employs TRBV7-2 and TRBJ1-1; D is unclear. Trimming left V 4 bases short and J 1 base short, with 10 bases between. Germline V lookup: CDR1 SGHTA, CDR2 FQGNSA. The CDR3 is 14 amino acids. CDR3 region: CASSSTRRNTEAFF. As DNA, the CDR3 is TGTGCCAGCAGCTCAACCAGGAGGAACACTGAAGCTTTCTTT.

V gene TRBV10-3 combines with J gene TRBJ2-7; D call uncertain. With 3 bases removed from V and 4 bases from J, the gap between germline ends came to 19 bases. The CDR3 contains 16 residues. The germline V gene has CDR1 ENHRY and CDR2 SYGVKD. Here the CDR3 reads CAISDTEKGTRYEQYF. The CDR3 bases are TGTGCCATCAGTGATACCGAAAAGGGTACGAGATACGAGCAGTACTTC.

The chain links TRBV6-2 or TRBV6-3 to TRBJ2-1; 7 nucleotides agree with TRBD1. CDR1 and CDR2 (germline): MNHEY, SVGEGT. V shed 2 bases and J 9 bases; nucleotides not matched to a gene: 13. This CDR3 spans 16 amino acids. The CDR3: CASSYRHGQALSEQFF. CDR3 DNA: TGTGCCAGCAGTTACCGACACGGACAGGCTTTGAGTGAGCAGTTCTTC.

This clone showed up just once. The chain joins TRBV2 to TRBJ2-3, with TRBD2 matching over 9 bases. The V segment lost 6 bases and the J segment 6 bases; nucleotides outside the gene matches: 13. This CDR3 spans 16 amino acids. Looked up from germline, CDR1 is SNHLY and CDR2 is FYNNEI. Here the CDR3 reads CASRIAGAGGWDTQYF. The CDR3 nucleotides read TGTGCCAGCAGGATCGCCGGAGCGGGGGGTTGGGATACGCAGTATTTT.

This clone was counted a single time. Its ends do not fully match the called genes, so a read error is possible. J is TRBJ2-5 and V is TRBV7-7, with unresolved D. Germline V lookup: CDR1 SSHAT, CDR2 FNYEAQ (reference sequence). The CDR3 is 13 residues long. The CDR3 loop is CASSLILQETQYF. For the CDR3, the DNA is TGTGCTAGCAGCTTAATCCTCCAAGAGACCCAGTACTTC.

CDR3 protein: CASSFPTGGYSNQPQHF. The DNA of the CDR3 is TGTGCCAGCAGCTTTCCGACAGGGGGCTATAGCAATCAGCCCCAGCATTTT. The genes are TRBV7-3 and TRBJ1-5; 10 bases match TRBD1. The CDR3 is made up of 17 amino acids. Germline CDR1 and CDR2: SGHTA and FQGTGA. Trimming at V came to 3 bases and at J to 0 bases, leaving 5 bases not matched to a gene.

The chain employs TRBV19 and TRBJ2-3; 9 nucleotides line up with TRBD1. The trim removed 7 bases at V and 2 bases at J, leaving 7 bases unmatched. Germline loops: CDR1 LNHDA, CDR2 SQIVND (reference sequence). The CDR3 contains 15 residues. The CDR3 DNA is TGTGCCAGTACCTCCGGGACAGGGCACACAGATACGCAGTATTTT. Its translation: CASTSGTGHTDTQYF.

The rearrangement joins TRBV6-5 to TRBJ1-1, with D possibly matching TRBD1 (6 bases). In germline, CDR1 is MNHEY, CDR2 SVGAGI. Trimming left V 6 bases short and J 3 bases short, with 11 bases between. This CDR3 is 13 amino acids long. This chain's CDR3 is CASSPDRYTEAFF. The CDR3 bases are TGTGCCAGCAGCCCCGACAGGTACACTGAAGCTTTCTTT.

The rearrangement joins TRBV7-9 to TRBJ1-1, with TRBD1 as a possible D gene (5 bases). The CDR3 has 12 amino acids. Germline V CDR1 and CDR2: SEHNR, FQNEAQ (reference sequence). The V and J ends lost 5 bases and 14 bases respectively, with 18 bases between them. CDR3 nucleotide sequence: TGTGCCAGCAGCCCACGCGGGACCGTGCCCTTCTTT. This encodes CASSPRGTVPFF.

The chain couples TRBV27 to TRBJ1-6; D gene ambiguous. The CDR3 runs to 14 residues. Germline CDR1 and CDR2: MNHEY and SMNVEV (reference sequence). Trimming left V 3 bases short and J 10 bases short, with 13 bases between. CDR3 loop: CASSFVGKGSPLHF. CDR3 nucleotides: TGTGCCAGCAGTTTCGTTGGCAAGGGATCACCCCTCCACTTT.

The rearrangement joins TRBV27 to TRBJ1-5; 10 bases are a match to TRBD1. V shed 6 bases, J shed 7 bases, and the junction held 6 bases outside the gene matches. This CDR3 spans 14 amino acids. Germline values: CDR1 MNHEY, CDR2 SMNVEV (reference sequence). The CDR3 protein is CASRPTGGRQPQHF. In DNA, the CDR3 is TGTGCCAGCAGGCCGACAGGGGGCCGGCAGCCCCAGCATTTT.

The V gene is TRBV19, the J gene TRBJ1-2; 7 bases fit TRBD1. Trimming removed 3 bases from V and 4 bases from J; junction bases left unmatched: 8. From germline, CDR1 is LNHDA and CDR2 SQIVND (reference sequence). This CDR3 is built from 15 residues. The CDR3 here is CASSMQDRKIYGYTF. CDR3 DNA sequence: TGTGCCAGTAGTATGCAGGACAGGAAGATCTATGGCTACACCTTC. Together with reference TRBV19 and TRBJ1-2, the CDR3 gives the full variable domain: DGGITQSPKYLFRKEGQNVTLSCEQNLNHDAMYWYRQDPGQGLRLIYYSQIVNDFQKGDIAEGYSVSREKKESFPLTVTSAQKNPTAFYLCASSMQDRKIYGYTFGSGTRLTVV.

The chain links TRBV3-1 (or the pseudogene TRBV3-2) to TRBJ1-2; 8 bases match TRBD1. V was pared by 8 bases and J by 2 bases, with 4 bases of the junction left unmatched. The CDR3 length is 13 residues. Germline-derived CDR1 and CDR2 are LGHDT and YNNKEL (reference sequence). CDR3 residues: CASWDRTNYGYTF. CDR3 nucleotide sequence: TGTGCCAGCTGGGACAGGACAAACTATGGCTACACCTTC.

The rearrangement joins TRBV14 to TRBJ1-2; D is unclear. This CDR3 spans 15 amino acids. Trimming cost V 0 bases and J 6 bases, with 14 bases left between them. Looked up from germline, CDR1 is SGHDN and CDR2 is FVKESK. This CDR3 is CASSQDLYSLDGYTF. CDR3 sequence (DNA): TGTGCCAGCAGCCAAGATCTTTACAGTTTAGATGGCTACACCTTC.

This chain's CDR3 is CASSLSGLPTDTQYF. CDR3 coding DNA: TGTGCCAGCAGTCTATCGGGACTACCCACAGATACGCAGTATTTT. The chain joins TRBV6-2 or TRBV6-3 to TRBJ2-3; 7 bases are shared with TRBD2. Trimming took 5 bases from V and 2 from J; bases not matched to a gene: 7. This CDR3 is 15 amino acids long. Germline V gene lookup returns CDR1 MNHEY and CDR2 SVGEGT.

CDR3 DNA sequence: TGTGCCAGCAGGCCGGGCTCGTCCTACGAGCAGTACTTC. Encoded protein: CASRPGSSYEQYF. The V call is TRBV28, the J call TRBJ2-7, with unresolved D. CDR3 length: 13 residues. The V gene's germline CDR1 is MDHEN and CDR2 SYDVKM. The V end was cut by 6 bases, the J end by 1 base, with 10 bases between.

This clone occurred a few times. The rearrangement uses TRBV19 and TRBJ2-7, with D hard to call. Germline CDR1 is LNHDA and CDR2 is SQIVND (reference sequence). This CDR3 is 13 amino acids long. V was pared by 3 bases and J by 3 bases, with 9 bases between. The CDR3 sequence is CASSIQPDYEQYF. The DNA of the CDR3 is TGTGCCAGTAGTATCCAGCCAGACTACGAGCAGTACTTC.

The gene calls are TRBV3-1 (or the pseudogene TRBV3-2) and TRBJ1-2; 7 bases map to TRBD1. This CDR3 spans 16 amino acids. Germline trimming cut 0 bases from V and 7 bases from J; bases unmatched to any gene: 11. Germline V gene lookup returns CDR1 LGHDT and CDR2 YNNKEL (reference sequence). CDR3 residues: CASSQDLVGGAGGYTF. DNA for the CDR3: TGTGCCAGCAGCCAAGACCTGGTAGGGGGCGCAGGTGGCTACACCTTC.

This chain links TRBV29-1 with TRBJ1-2, with TRBD1 matching over 8 bases. Losses at the gene ends were 3 bases for V and 8 bases for J; bases not matched to a gene: 2. The CDR3 extends over 11 amino acids. Germline V lookup: CDR1 SQVTM, CDR2 ANQGSEA. In DNA, the CDR3 is TGCAGCGTTGAGGACAGGGACGGCTACACCTTC. Encoded protein: CSVEDRDGYTF.

The chain recombines TRBV18 with TRBJ2-7; 7 bases align to TRBD1. The CDR3 runs to 13 residues. Germline V gene data show CDR1 as KGHSH and CDR2 as LQKENI. The ends lost 2 bases at V and 7 bases at J; junction bases unmatched: 5. The DNA for the CDR3 is TGTGCCAGCTCACCAGACAGGGCCGGGGAGCAGTACTTC. As protein: CASSPDRAGEQYF.

The CDR3 DNA follows: TGTGCCAGCAGCCAAGAAGCTAGCGGGGGGGGCAATGAGCAGTTCTTC. It encodes CASSQEASGGGNEQFF. The chain recombines TRBV4-2 with TRBJ2-1; TRBD2 agrees at 12 bases. Germline loops: CDR1 LGHNA, CDR2 YNFKEQ. J was trimmed by 6 bases and V by 0 bases; bases with no gene match: 3. The length of the CDR3 is 16 residues.

CDR3 nucleotide sequence: TGTGCCAGCAGTGAAAGGGGACTAGCGGGAGGCGCTGAGCAGTTCTTC. This gives the protein CASSERGLAGGAEQFF. The rearrangement uses TRBV2 and TRBJ2-1; 15 bases map to TRBD2. In germline, CDR1 is SNHLY, CDR2 FYNNEI. Trimming cost V 2 bases and J 9 bases; bases outside gene matches: 5. The CDR3 covers 16 residues.

This clone was picked up one time. The chain couples TRBV27 to TRBJ1-5; D unclear. The V gene's germline CDR1 is MNHEY and CDR2 SMNVEV (reference sequence). V gave up 0 bases and J gave up 5 bases, with 11 bases separating them. CDR3 size: 15 residues. CDR3 DNA: TGTGCCAGCAGTTTATCTGGACCGAATTATCAGCCCCAGCATTTT. Protein sequence: CASSLSGPNYQPQHF.